The source of this TCR beta chain is a study of B cell selection in AIRE deficiency. Method: immunoSEQ multiplex PCR; TCRdb's copy keeps in-frame clones and lacks some. This sample has about 23,000 clones, with roughly 97% found just once. Study-wide points: CDR3s were shorter in shared Treg sequences, reflecting few non-templated nucleotide insertions.

For this clone: The target antigen is unknown.

Conventional CD4 T cells were sorted as CD4+CD127+ cells. This TCR was recovered from a human donor with AIRE deficiency. The sequencing input was conventional CD4+ T cells sorted from PBMCs.

The CDR3 region is CAIGVLASPYNEQFF. The DNA of the CDR3 is TGTGCCATCGGTGTACTAGCGAGCCCCTACAATGAGCAGTTCTTC. This sequence joins TRBV5-8 and TRBJ2-1, with TRBD2 matching over 7 bases. Germline CDR1 is SGHTS and CDR2 is YDEGEE. This CDR3 region has 15 residues. V lost 9 bases, J lost 2 bases, and 11 bases stayed unmatched.